The rows below give T cell receptor beta chains drawn from one sample of a study of CD4 T cells in relation to SARS-CoV-2 and coronaviruses. Generated by immunoSEQ multiplex PCR, the TCRdb table keeps only in-frame clones and is missing some. The sample contains tens of thousands of clones, approximately 90% of which appear only once. Sequencing was done on a sample of memory CD4+ T cells from PBMCs. These receptors came from a human donor in good health. CDR3s leave out the opening cysteine and the closing phenylalanine or tryptophan. Some rows have no size entry. The others give once, few or many, or a class for an expanded clone.

size	V	CDR3
few	TRBV7-2	ASSGQLISNEKLF
NA	TRBV11-2	ASSRGQLQETQY
NA	TRBV5-1	ASSSTGTTNEKLF
NA	TRBV15	ATSRVRESTDTQY
once	TRBV6-5	ASSYSRAYYEQY
NA	TRBV7-9	ASSLAVGGGGETQY
once	TRBV19	ASIAAKAVGTGELF
NA	TRBV19	ASSQATNQPQH
NA	TRBV4-1	ASSQAPVAGGNPYEQY
NA	TRBV25-1	ASSDPGTGKGEAF
NA	TRBV25-1	ASRAQETQY
NA	TRBV28	ASSSTPQGPYKYSNQPQH
once	TRBV5-4	ASSILTGGGSPLH
NA	TRBV5-1	ASSLSGSPGREQF
NA	TRBV7-3	ASSQNTGTQETQY
NA	TRBV5-4	ASRPGLAGGTTGELF
NA	TRBV5-1	ASRTGTSGSSTDTQY
NA	TRBV9	ASSVAPGTYEQY
NA	TRBV25-1	ASSEQGDGYGYT
NA	TRBV27	ASSYARGAGVYEQY
few	TRBV4-2	ASSQSKGENEKLF
NA	TRBV7-3	ASSLVGRAVVNEQF
once	TRBV12-3/TRBV12-4	ASSFNHYEQY